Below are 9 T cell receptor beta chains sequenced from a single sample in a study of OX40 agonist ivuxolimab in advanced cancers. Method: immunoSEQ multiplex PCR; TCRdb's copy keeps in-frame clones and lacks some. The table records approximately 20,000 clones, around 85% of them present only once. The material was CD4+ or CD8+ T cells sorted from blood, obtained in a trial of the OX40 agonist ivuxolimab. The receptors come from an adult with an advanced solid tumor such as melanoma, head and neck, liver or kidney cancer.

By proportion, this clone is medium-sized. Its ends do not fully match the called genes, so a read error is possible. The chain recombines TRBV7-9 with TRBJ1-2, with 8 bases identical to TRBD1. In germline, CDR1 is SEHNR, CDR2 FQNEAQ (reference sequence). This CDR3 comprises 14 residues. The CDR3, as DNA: TGTGCCAGCACCTTAGTCGGGACAGGATATGGCTACACCTTC. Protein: CASTLVGTGYGYTF.

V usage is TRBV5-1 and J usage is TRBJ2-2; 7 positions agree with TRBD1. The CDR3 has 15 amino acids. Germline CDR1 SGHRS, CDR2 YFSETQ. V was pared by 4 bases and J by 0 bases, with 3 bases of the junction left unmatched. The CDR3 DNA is TGCGCCAGCAGCCAGGACAGGTCGAACACCGGGGAGCTGTTTTTT. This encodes CASSQDRSNTGELFF.

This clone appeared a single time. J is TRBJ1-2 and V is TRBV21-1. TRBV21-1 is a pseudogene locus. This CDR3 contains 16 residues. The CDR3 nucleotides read TGTGCCAGCAGCAAAGATCGGGGGGGGAAAGCCTATGGCTACACCTTC. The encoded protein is CASSKDRGGKAYGYTF.

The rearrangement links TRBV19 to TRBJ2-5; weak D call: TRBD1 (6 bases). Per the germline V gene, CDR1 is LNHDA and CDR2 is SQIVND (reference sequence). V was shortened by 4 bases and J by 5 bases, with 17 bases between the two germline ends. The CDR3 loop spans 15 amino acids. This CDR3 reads CASSTQGGSGETQYF. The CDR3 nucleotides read TGTGCCAGTAGTACACAGGGCGGTTCGGGGGAGACCCAGTACTTC.

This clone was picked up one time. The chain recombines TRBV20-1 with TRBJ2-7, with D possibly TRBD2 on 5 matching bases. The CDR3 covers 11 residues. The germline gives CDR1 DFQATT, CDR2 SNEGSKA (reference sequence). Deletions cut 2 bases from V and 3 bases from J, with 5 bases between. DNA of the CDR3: TGCAGTGCTAGAAGCGGCTACGAGCAGTACTTC. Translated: CSARSGYEQYF.

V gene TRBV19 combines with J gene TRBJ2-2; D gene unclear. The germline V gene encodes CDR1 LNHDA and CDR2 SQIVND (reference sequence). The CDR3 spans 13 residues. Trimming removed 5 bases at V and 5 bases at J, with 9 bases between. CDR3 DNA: TGTGCCAGTAGTGTGCTAGAAACCGGGGAGCTGTTTTTT. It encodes CASSVLETGELFF.

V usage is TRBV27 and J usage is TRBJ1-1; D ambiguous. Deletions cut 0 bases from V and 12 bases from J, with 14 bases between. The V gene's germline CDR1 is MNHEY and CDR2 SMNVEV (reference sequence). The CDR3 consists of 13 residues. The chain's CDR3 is CASSLSKPSESFF. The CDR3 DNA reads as TGTGCCAGCAGTTTATCGAAACCCTCGGAATCTTTCTTT.

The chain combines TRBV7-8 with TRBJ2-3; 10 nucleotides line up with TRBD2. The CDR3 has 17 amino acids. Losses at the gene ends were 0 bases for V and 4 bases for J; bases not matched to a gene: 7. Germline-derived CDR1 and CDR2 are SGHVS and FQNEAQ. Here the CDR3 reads CASSLAGPSGSSDTQYF. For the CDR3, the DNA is TGTGCCAGCAGCTTAGCTGGGCCTAGCGGGAGTTCAGATACGCAGTATTTT.

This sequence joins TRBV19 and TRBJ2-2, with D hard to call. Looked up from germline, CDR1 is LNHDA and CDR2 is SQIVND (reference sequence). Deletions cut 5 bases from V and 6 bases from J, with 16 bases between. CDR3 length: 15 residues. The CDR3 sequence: CASSPRHWDPGELFF. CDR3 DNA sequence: TGTGCCAGTAGTCCCAGACACTGGGATCCCGGGGAGCTGTTTTTT.